The TCR beta chain under discussion was sequenced for a study of CD8+ T cells in alopecia areata. In each case, RNA was isolated and then reverse transcribed into cDNA as the sequencing template. Method: immunoSEQ multiplex PCR; TCRdb's copy keeps in-frame clones and lacks some. The sample has roughly 140,000 clones; approximately 50% are singletons. Trimming removed 2 bases from V and 9 bases from J, with 14 bases in between. Germline V CDR1 and CDR2: ENHRY, SYGVKD. The CDR3 spans 14 residues. Sequences were derived from CD4+ T cells sorted from blood, sampled at week 0. The TCR comes from a human donor with alopecia areata. V is TRBV10-3 and J is TRBJ2-1; tentatively, D is TRBD1 (5 bases). The CDR3 sequence: CAISEGALLIEQFF. CDR3 DNA sequence: TGTGCCATCAGTGAGGGGGCTCTGTTAATTGAGCAGTTCTTC.